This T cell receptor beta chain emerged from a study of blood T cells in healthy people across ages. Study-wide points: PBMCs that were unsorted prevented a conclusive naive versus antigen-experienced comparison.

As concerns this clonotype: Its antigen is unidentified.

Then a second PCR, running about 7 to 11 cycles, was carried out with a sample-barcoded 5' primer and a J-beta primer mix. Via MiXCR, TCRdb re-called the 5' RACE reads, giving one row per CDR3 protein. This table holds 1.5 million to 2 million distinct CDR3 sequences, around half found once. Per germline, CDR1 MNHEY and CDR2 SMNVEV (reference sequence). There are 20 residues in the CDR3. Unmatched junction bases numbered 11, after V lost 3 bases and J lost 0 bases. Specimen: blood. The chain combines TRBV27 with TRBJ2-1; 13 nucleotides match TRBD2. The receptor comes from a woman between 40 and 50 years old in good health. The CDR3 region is CASSFTSGGAVVVSYNEQFF. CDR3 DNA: TGTGCCAGCAGTTTTACTAGCGGGGGGGCCGTAGTAGTCTCCTACAATGAGCAGTTCTTC.